This record looks at one T cell receptor beta chain sequence and its context. This record comes from a study of blood T cell repertoires in COVID-19. The assay was immunoSEQ multiplex PCR, and TCRdb's table has in-frame clones only and misses some. The sample has about 320,000 clones; about 87% are singletons. Trimming removed 1 base at V and 1 base at J, with 8 bases between. The CDR3 is made up of 15 amino acids. CDR1 SGHVS and CDR2 FNYEAQ come from the germline V gene. The sample consisted of PBMCs or T cells enriched from blood (not recorded which). The chain links TRBV7-6 to TRBJ2-1; D remains unclear. The receptor comes from a woman between 18 and 29 years old who had recovered from COVID-19. CDR3 sequence reads: CASSLEARSYNEQFF. The CDR3 DNA reads TGTGCCAGCAGCTTAGAGGCGCGGTCCTACAATGAGCAGTTCTTC.